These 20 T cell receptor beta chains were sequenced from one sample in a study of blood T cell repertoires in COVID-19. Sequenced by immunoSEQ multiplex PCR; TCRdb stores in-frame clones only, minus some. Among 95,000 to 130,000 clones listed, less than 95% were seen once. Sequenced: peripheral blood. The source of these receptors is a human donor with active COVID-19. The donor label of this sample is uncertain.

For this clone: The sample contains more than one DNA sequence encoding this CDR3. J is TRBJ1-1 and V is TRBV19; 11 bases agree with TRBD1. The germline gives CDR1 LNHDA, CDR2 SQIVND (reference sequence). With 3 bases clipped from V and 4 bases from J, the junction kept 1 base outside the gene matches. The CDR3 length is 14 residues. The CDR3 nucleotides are TGTGCCAGTAGTATTGGGACAGGGGGCACTGAAGCTTTCTTT. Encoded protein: CASSIGTGGTEAFF.

The CDR3 reads CASSLGIDRGNTEAFF. The DNA of the CDR3 is TGCGCCAGCAGCTTGGGAATAGACAGGGGGAACACTGAAGCTTTCTTT. This chain uses TRBV5-1 with TRBJ1-1, with TRBD1 matching over 8 bases. The CDR3 has 16 residues. V trimming: 0 bases; J trimming: 1 base; junction bases outside the gene matches: 5. Germline assignment: CDR1 SGHRS and CDR2 YFSETQ.

The CDR3 here is CASGLEDRGGMNTEAFF. The CDR3 DNA reads as TGTGCTAGTGGTTTGGAAGACAGAGGGGGTATGAACACTGAAGCTTTCTTT. The rearrangement joins TRBV12-5 to TRBJ1-1, with TRBD1 as a possible D gene (6 bases). V lost 1 base and J lost 0, with 15 bases in between. Germline V gene data show CDR1 as LGHNT and CDR2 as FRNRAP. The CDR3 sequence is 17 residues long.

CDR3 residues: CASSPRLLTGTTDTQYF. As DNA, the CDR3 is TGTGCCAGCTCACCAAGGCTACTTACAGGGACCACAGATACGCAGTATTTT. The J gene is TRBJ2-3, the V gene TRBV18; maybe TRBD1 (6 bases). The V gene lost 2 bases and the J gene lost 2 bases, with 17 bases spanning the gap. This CDR3 region has 17 residues. The germline V gene encodes CDR1 KGHSH and CDR2 LQKENI. Full variable domain (remainder filled in from reference TRBV18 and TRBJ2-3): NAGVMQNPRHLVRRRGQEARLRCSPMKGHSHVYWYRQLPEEGLKFMVYLQKENIIDESGMPKERFSAEFPKEGPSILRIQQVVRGDSAAYFCASSPRLLTGTTDTQYFGPGTRLTVL.

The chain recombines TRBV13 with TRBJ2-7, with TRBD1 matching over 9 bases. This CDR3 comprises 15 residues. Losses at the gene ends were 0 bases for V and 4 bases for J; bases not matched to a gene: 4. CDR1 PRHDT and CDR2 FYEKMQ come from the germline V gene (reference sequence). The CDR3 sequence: CASSLGGTGLYEQYF. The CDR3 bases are TGTGCCAGCAGCTTAGGTGGGACAGGGTTGTACGAGCAGTACTTC.

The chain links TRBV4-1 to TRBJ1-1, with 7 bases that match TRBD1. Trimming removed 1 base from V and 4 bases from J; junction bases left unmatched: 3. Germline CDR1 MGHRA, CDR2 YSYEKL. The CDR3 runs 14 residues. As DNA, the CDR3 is TGCGCCAGCAGCCAAGCGCCAGGGGGCACTGAAGCTTTCTTT. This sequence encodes CASSQAPGGTEAFF.

This CDR3 reads CASSEGQNTEAFF. CDR3 DNA sequence: TGTGCCAGCAGTGAGGGGCAGAACACTGAAGCTTTCTTT. This chain connects TRBV6-4 to TRBJ1-1, with a possible D match to TRBD1 (5 bases). The CDR3 is 13 residues long. Trimming cost V 3 bases and J 1 base, with 6 bases left between them. Germline loops: CDR1 MRHNA, CDR2 SNTAGT.

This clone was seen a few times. The CDR3 spells CASRPLGGTGELFF. CDR3 nucleotides: TGTGCCAGCAGGCCCCTGGGGGGCACCGGGGAGCTGTTTTTT. This sequence joins TRBV7-2 and TRBJ2-2, with D possibly being TRBD2 (6 bases). CDR3 size: 14 residues. CDR1 is SGHTA and CDR2 is FQGNSA in the germline V gene. Trimming cost V 6 bases and J 4 bases, with 12 bases left between them.

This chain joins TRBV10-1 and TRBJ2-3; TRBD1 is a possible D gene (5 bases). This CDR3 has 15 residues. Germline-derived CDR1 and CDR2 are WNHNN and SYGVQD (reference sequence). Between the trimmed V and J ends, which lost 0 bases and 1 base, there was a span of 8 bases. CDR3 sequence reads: CASSESARGTDTQYF. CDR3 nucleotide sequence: TGCGCCAGCAGTGAGTCGGCCAGGGGCACAGATACGCAGTATTTT.

In DNA, the CDR3 is TGTGCCAGCAGTGGACAGGCCCTAAACTATGGCTACACCTTC. It translates to CASSGQALNYGYTF. V is TRBV25-1 and J is TRBJ1-2; the D gene is possibly TRBD1 (6 bases). The V gene's germline CDR1 is MGHDK and CDR2 SYGVNS. This CDR3 is 14 amino acids long. Trimming stripped 4 bases from V and 2 bases from J, with 11 bases between.

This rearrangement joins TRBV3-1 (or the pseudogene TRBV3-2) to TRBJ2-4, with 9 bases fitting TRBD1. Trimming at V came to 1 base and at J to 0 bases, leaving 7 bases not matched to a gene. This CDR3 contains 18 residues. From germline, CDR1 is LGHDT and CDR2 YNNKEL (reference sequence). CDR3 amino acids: CASSQVAGGQGAKNIQYF. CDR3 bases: TGTGCCAGCAGCCAAGTTGCCGGGGGACAGGGAGCCAAAAACATTCAGTACTTC.

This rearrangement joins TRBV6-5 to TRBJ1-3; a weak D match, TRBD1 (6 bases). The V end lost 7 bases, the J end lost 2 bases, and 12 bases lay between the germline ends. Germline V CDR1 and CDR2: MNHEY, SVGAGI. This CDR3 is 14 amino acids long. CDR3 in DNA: TGTGCCAGCACGAAACAGGGAGCTGGAAACACCATATATTTT. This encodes CASTKQGAGNTIYF.

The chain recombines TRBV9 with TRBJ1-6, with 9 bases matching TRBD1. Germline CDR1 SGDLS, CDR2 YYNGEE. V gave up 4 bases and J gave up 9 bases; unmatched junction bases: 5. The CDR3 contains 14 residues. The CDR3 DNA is TGTGCCAGCAGCCCGAGGACAGGGGCTTCACCCCTCCACTTT. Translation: CASSPRTGASPLHF.

The CDR3 DNA reads as TGTGCCACCAGCAAGATCCGGGACAGGGGCCACGAGCAGTACTTC. It codes for CATSKIRDRGHEQYF. The chain couples TRBV15 to TRBJ2-7; 10 bases map to TRBD1. The CDR3 has 15 amino acids. V was pared by 4 bases and J by 5 bases, with 8 bases of the junction left unmatched. In germline, CDR1 is LNHNV, CDR2 YYDKDF (reference sequence).

CDR3 in amino acids: CASSWSSSQSYEQYF. For the CDR3, the DNA is TGTGCCAGCAGTTGGTCCTCGAGTCAATCCTACGAGCAGTACTTC. The chain couples TRBV6-5 to TRBJ2-7, with D hard to call. With 4 bases removed from V and 1 base from J, the gap between germline ends came to 14 bases. The germline V gene encodes CDR1 MNHEY and CDR2 SVGAGI. The CDR3 runs to 15 residues.

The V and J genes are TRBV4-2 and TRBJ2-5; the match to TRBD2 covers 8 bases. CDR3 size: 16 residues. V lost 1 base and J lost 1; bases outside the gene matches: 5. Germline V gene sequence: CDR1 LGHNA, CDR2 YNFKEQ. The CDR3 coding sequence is TGTGCCAGCAGCCAAGTTTTGAGCGGGGGCCAAGAGACCCAGTACTTC. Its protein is CASSQVLSGGQETQYF.

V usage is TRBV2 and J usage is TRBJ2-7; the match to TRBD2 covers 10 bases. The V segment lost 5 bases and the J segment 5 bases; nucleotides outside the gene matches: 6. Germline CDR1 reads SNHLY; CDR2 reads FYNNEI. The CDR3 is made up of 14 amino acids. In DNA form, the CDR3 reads TGTGCCAGCAGTCGCGGGACTAGCGCGGACGAGCAGTACTTC. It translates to CASSRGTSADEQYF.

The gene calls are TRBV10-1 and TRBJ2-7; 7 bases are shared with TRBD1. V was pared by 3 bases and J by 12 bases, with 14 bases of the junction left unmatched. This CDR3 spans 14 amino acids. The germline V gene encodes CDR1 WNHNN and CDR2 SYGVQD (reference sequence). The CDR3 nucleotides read TGCGCCAGCAGTGACCCGGGGACAGCCAGTCTTACGTACTTC. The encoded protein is CASSDPGTASLTYF.

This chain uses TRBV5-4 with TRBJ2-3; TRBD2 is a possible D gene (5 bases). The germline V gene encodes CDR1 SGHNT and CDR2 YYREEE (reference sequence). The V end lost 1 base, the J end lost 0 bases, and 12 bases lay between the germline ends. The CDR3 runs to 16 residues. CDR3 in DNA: TGTGCCAGCAGCTTGAGGGAGCTTCGGAGCACAGATACGCAGTATTTT. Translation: CASSLRELRSTDTQYF.

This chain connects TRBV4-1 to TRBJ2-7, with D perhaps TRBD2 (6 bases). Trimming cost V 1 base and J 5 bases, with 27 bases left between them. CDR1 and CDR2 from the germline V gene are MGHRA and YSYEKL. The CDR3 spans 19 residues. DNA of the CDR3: TGCGCCAGCAGCCAAGCCCCCCCGGAGGCGGCGGGGAGCGGAGACGAGCAGTACTTC. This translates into CASSQAPPEAAGSGDEQYF.